This T cell receptor (beta chain) was captured in a study of PD-1 blockade in classical Hodgkin lymphoma. Germline V CDR1 and CDR2: SNHLY, FYNNEI. The CDR3 runs 11 residues. Of note for this clone: The antigen is not known. One end of the junction is discordant with germline, which a read error may explain.

Every patient experienced relapse after autologous stem cell transplantation, and brentuximab vedotin exposure varied. Clones were sequenced by immunoSEQ multiplex PCR, and TCRdb holds only the in-frame ones, with some missing. The sample lists 11,000 to 15,000 clones, about 81% occurring once. Study-wide results and limits: According to reports, newly diagnosed patients had lower baseline TCR diversity than healthy donors, and relapsed/refractory patients had lower baseline TCR diversity still.

This sample comprised peripheral blood mononuclear cells (PBMCs), obtained at baseline. V is TRBV2 and J is TRBJ2-7; D might be TRBD1 or TRBD2, each matching 6 bases. This clonotype was sampled from a human donor with classical Hodgkin lymphoma. Here the CDR3 reads CASRTSAGTLF. For the CDR3, the DNA is TGTGCCAGCAGGACATCGGCGGGGACATTATTC.